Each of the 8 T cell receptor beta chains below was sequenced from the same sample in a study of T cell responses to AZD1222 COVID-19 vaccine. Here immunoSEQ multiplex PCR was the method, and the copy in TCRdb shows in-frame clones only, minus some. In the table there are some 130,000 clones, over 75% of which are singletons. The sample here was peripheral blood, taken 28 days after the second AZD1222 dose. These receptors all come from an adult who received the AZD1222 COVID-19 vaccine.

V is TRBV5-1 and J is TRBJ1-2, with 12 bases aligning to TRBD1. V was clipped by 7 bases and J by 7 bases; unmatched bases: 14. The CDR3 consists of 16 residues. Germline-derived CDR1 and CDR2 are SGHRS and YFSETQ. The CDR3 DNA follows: TGCGCCAGCGGGCCGGGACAGGGGGCAAGAGAGGGTGGCTACACCTTC. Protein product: CASGPGQGAREGGYTF. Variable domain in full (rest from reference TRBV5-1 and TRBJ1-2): KAGVTQTPRYLIKTRGQQVTLSCSPISGHRSVSWYQQTPGQGLQFLFEYFSETQRNKGNFPGRFSGRQFSNSRSEMNVSTLELGDSALYLCASGPGQGAREGGYTFGSGTRLTVV.

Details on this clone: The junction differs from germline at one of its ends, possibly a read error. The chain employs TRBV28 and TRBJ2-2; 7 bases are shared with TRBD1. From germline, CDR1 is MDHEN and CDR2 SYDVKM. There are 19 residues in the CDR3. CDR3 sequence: CASSSPPITIQGNIGELFF. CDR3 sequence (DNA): TGTGCCAGCAGTTCACCCCCGATCACCATACAGGGGAACATCGGGGAGCTGTTTTTT.

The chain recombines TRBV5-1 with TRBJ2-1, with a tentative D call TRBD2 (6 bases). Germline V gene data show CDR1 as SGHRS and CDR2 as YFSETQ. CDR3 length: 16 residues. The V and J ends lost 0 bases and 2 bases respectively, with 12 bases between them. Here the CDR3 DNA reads TGCGCCAGCAGCTTGGCCCGGGGGTCCACCTACAATGAGCAGTTCTTC. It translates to CASSLARGSTYNEQFF.

DNA of the CDR3: TGCGCCAGCAGTGGGACAGCCAAGAAGGATACGCAGTATTTT. The encoded protein is CASSGTAKKDTQYF. The rearrangement uses TRBV5-1 and TRBJ2-3; 7 nucleotides align to TRBD1. Trimming at V came to 5 bases and at J to 6 bases, leaving 9 bases not matched to a gene. Germline loops: CDR1 SGHRS, CDR2 YFSETQ. There are 14 residues in the CDR3. The full variable domain, completed using reference TRBV5-1 and TRBJ2-3, is KAGVTQTPRYLIKTRGQQVTLSCSPISGHRSVSWYQQTPGQGLQFLFEYFSETQRNKGNFPGRFSGRQFSNSRSEMNVSTLELGDSALYLCASSGTAKKDTQYFGPGTRLTVL.

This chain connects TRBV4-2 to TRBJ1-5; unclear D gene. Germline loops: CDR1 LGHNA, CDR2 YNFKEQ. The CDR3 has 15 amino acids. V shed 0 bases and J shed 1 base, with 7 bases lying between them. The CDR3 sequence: CASSQELGSNQPQHF. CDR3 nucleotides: TGTGCCAGCAGCCAAGAGCTGGGGAGCAATCAGCCCCAGCATTTT.

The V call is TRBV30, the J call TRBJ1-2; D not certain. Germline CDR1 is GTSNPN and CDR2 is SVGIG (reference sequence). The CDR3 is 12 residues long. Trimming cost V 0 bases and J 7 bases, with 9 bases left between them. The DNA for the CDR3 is TGTGCCTGGAGTGTGTGGAGGGCTGGCTACACCTTC. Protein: CAWSVWRAGYTF.

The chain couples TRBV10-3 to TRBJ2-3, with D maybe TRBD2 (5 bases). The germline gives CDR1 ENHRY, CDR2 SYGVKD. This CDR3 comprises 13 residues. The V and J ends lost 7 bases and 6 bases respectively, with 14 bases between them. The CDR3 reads CAITPGFPDTQYF. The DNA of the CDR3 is TGTGCCATCACCCCGGGGTTCCCCGATACGCAGTATTTT.

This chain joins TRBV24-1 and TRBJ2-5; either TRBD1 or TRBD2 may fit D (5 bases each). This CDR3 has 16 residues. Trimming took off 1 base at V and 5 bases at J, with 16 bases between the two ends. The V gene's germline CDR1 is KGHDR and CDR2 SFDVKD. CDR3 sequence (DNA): TGTGCCACCAGTGATTTTGGGACCGCGACTGGGGAGACCCAGTACTTC. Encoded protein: CATSDFGTATGETQYF.